Here is one T cell receptor beta chain with its context. Antigen unknown. The V end lost 11 bases, the J end lost 1 base, and 14 bases lay between the germline ends. CDR3 length equals 13 residues. The V gene's germline CDR1 is MDHEN and CDR2 SYDVKM. The data were obtained in a study of shared clonotypes between healthy human individuals. In the study overall: CD4 naive and memory got three plates each, CD8 naive two, CD8 memory one. Study results and limitations: Rarefaction gave evidence that sorted-subset sequencing remained incomplete despite large depth. Among a few donors, roughly 5% of naive CD4 clonotypes were found in common.

A deep-level run was used for the assay. The assay was immunoSEQ multiplex PCR, and TCRdb's table has in-frame clones only and misses some. The data contain a few million clones, approximately 92% of them singletons. The sequence was obtained from a man aged 18 to 35 in good health. Material for sequencing was naive CD4+ T cells sorted from blood. Noted subset: CD45RA+ positively selected. This chain uses TRBV28 with TRBJ1-1; D remains unclear. CDR3 region: CAGGPAANTEAFF. The CDR3, as DNA: TGTGCCGGAGGCCCGGCAGCGAACACTGAAGCTTTCTTT.